This paragraph reports one T cell receptor beta chain. The sample holds a few counts of this clone. The target of this receptor is not known. The record has no base qualities; no much larger clone is one base away. Explained via the paper, the time point label denotes: about 28 days (+/-7) after the second vaccine dose. AZD1222 recipients whose second dose came at about 4 weeks and those whose second dose came at about 12 weeks were combined into one group, since spike-specific TCR depth and breadth did not differ between the two schedules. Vaccinee samples were obtained from the UK trials COV001 and COV002, which included a single-blind randomized controlled phase 2/3 trial of AZD1222 (ChAdOx1 nCoV-19) in healthy adults. For TCRbeta chain sequencing, PBMC samples were collected from trial participants at day 0 and at day 28 after the second dose. The source of the sample is a study of T cell responses to AZD1222 COVID-19 vaccine (dated by TCRdb to the early 2020s). Background for the entire study: A total of approximately 230 trial participants underwent TCR sequencing, of whom 200 to 220 received two doses of AZD1222 and approximately 25 received two doses of the MenACWY control vaccine. Trial participants were enrolled by age into 18-55, 56-69 and 70-plus year subgroups, with 148, 28 and 57 TCR-sequenced participants respectively.

Broad study findings and their caveats: The whole spike protein was spanned by vaccine-associated CD4 TCRs, and dominant responses were seen in regions 160-218 and 743-854. After two AZD1222 doses, spike-specific TCR breadth and depth were significantly higher than at day 0 and than in MenACWY recipients. Conclusions about previously exposed vaccinees were limited because only a handful of AZD1222 recipients were SARS-CoV-2 seropositive at baseline. Reportedly, almost half of the unique spike-specific TCRs recognized epitopes lying outside the regions that are mutated in the B.1.351 and B.1.1.7 variants. Because no day 14 peak-response samples were available, the repertoires could be characterized only after the peak T cell response. The 56-69-year group was small, and its depth increase did not reach significance, likely because of low power. Most participants were white British and females outnumbered males, and the authors suggested that clonal diversity may have been underestimated.

The germline V gene sets CDR1 to MNHEY and CDR2 to SVGAGI. Unmatched junction bases come to 7, with V trimmed by 0 bases and J by 5 bases. From cysteine to phenylalanine, the CDR3 is 16 amino acids long. Just CDR3 DNA is preserved here, 48 bases in frame from base 1. The CDR3 regions of human TCRbeta chains were analyzed by immunosequencing. In the source study's methods: Repertoire TCRs were checked for matches against a reference library of SARS-CoV-2-specific TCRs that had been generated using the MIRA antigen-specificity platform. Breadth meant the fraction of unique TCRs that were SARS-CoV-2-associated, whereas depth meant the fraction of total T cells that were SARS-CoV-2-associated. Using the MIRA data, every spike-specific TCR was mapped to the spike region that the TCR reacted to and assigned to either a CD4 or a CD8 class. Log10-transformed breadth and depth values were compared by one-way ANOVA with Sidak's multiple comparisons tests. TCRdb took over this immuneACCESS table, retaining in-frame rearrangements with V and J assigned. Such tables are incomplete; in checked studies, under half of the missing clones stem from an unresolved V gene, and the remainder is unexplained. The DNA was the basis for D and trimming; V, J and clone size are from that table. This sample gives approximately 84,000 clones in total; 70% to 90% of them show up just once. Clones ranked in the top ten supply 10% of the sample.

The TCR was taken from an adult who received the AZD1222 COVID-19 vaccine. This chain joins TRBV6-5 to TRBJ2-5, and 9 bases in between align with TRBD1. The specimen comprised peripheral blood, sampled 28 days after the second AZD1222 dose. The nucleotides read TGTGCCAGCAGTTACTCTGAGGACAGGGGTTGGGAGACCCAGTACTTC. This gives the protein CASSYSEDRGWETQYF.